The rows below give T cell receptor beta chains drawn from one sample of a study of T cell changes during pregnancy in multiple sclerosis. Assay: immunoSEQ multiplex PCR; the TCRdb copy retains only in-frame clones and omits some. The sample yields over 90,000 clones, about 93% seen once. This specimen was peripheral blood, taken after pregnancy. These receptors were collected from a female donor with multiple sclerosis, enrolled in a pregnancy study. Each CDR3 is given with its conserved first and last residue.

len: 15
j_gene: TRBJ1-2
v_gene: TRBV29-1
CDR3aa: CSVEGRQGLLYGYTF

len: 13
j_gene: TRBJ1-1
v_gene: TRBV28
CDR3aa: CAAGGQLNTEAFF

len: 14
j_gene: TRBJ2-7
v_gene: TRBV30
CDR3aa: CAWSVGQGGYEQYF

len: 16
j_gene: TRBJ2-1
v_gene: TRBV29-1
CDR3aa: CSVEGRGREGHGEQFF

len: 13
j_gene: TRBJ2-7
v_gene: TRBV27
CDR3aa: CASSLSGGYEQYF

len: 14
j_gene: TRBJ2-7
v_gene: TRBV7-6
CDR3aa: CASSRKTGGFEQYF

len: 13
j_gene: TRBJ2-2
v_gene: TRBV5-3
CDR3aa: CARSPRGPGELFF

len: 12
j_gene: TRBJ1-1
v_gene: TRBV30
CDR3aa: CAWSVGNTEAFF

len: 18
j_gene: TRBJ2-2
v_gene: TRBV10-1
CDR3aa: CARKAASGRIWNTGELFF

len: 14
j_gene: TRBJ1-1
v_gene: TRBV6-6
CDR3aa: CASTSDRGLTEAFF

len: 14
j_gene: TRBJ1-4
v_gene: TRBV4-1
CDR3aa: CASSQEGVREKLFF

len: 14
j_gene: TRBJ2-7
v_gene: TRBV29-1
CDR3aa: CSVANRGRSYEQYF

len: 13
j_gene: TRBJ1-1
v_gene: TRBV28
CDR3aa: CASSLRVNTEAFF

len: 13
j_gene: TRBJ2-2
v_gene: TRBV6-4
CDR3aa: CASSLTATGELFF

len: 15
j_gene: TRBJ2-3
v_gene: TRBV19
CDR3aa: CASSIWGDSTDTQYF

len: 15
j_gene: TRBJ2-3
v_gene: TRBV7-8
CDR3aa: CATRELSRNTDTQYF

len: 15
j_gene: TRBJ2-5
v_gene: TRBV7-9
CDR3aa: CASSLAPGTGETQYF

len: 12
j_gene: TRBJ2-2
v_gene: TRBV28
CDR3aa: CASSFSPGELFF

len: 17
j_gene: TRBJ2-1
v_gene: TRBV4-2
CDR3aa: CASSQGNRDYQDNEQFF

len: 13
j_gene: TRBJ2-2
v_gene: TRBV9
CDR3aa: CASSVSGAGELFF

len: 14
j_gene: TRBJ2-5
v_gene: TRBV2
CDR3aa: CASGPEEPQETQYF

len: 13
j_gene: TRBJ1-1
v_gene: TRBV29-1
CDR3aa: CSGVTGGNTEAFF

len: 14
j_gene: TRBJ2-7
v_gene: TRBV6-5
CDR3aa: CASTQWTEAYEQYF